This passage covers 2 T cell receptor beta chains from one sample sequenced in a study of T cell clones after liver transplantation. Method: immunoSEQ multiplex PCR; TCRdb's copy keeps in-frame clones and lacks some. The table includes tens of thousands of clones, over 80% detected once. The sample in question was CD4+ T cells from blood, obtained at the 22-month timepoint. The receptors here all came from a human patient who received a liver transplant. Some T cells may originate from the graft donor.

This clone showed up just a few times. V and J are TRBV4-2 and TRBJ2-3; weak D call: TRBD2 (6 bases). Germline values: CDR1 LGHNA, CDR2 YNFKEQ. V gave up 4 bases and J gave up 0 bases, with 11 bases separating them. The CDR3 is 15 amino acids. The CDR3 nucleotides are TGTGCCAGCAGCCCCCAGGCGGGGAGCACAGATACGCAGTATTTT. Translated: CASSPQAGSTDTQYF.

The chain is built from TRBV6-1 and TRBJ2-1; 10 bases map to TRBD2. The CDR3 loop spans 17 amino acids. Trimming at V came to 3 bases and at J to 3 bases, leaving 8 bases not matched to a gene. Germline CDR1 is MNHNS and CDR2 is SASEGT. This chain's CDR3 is CASSDLAGAVNYNEQFF. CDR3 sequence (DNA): TGTGCCAGCAGTGACCTAGCGGGAGCAGTCAACTACAATGAGCAGTTCTTC.